This T cell receptor beta chain was retrieved from a study of esophageal squamous cell carcinoma under preoperative chemotherapy. For the study at large: Both tumor-infiltrating lymphocytes and peripheral blood T cells had their TCR repertoires profiled.

TCRdb re-analysed the PCR reads in MiXCR, keeping a single row per CDR3 protein. The table shows 30,000 or so distinct CDR3 sequences, with 40% to 60% occurring only once. Note on this clonotype: Its target is unknown. It is unclear where the CDR3 begins or ends on the DNA, so no DNA is shown, and the CDR3 is as TCRdb lists it.

Time point denoted: after preoperative PTX-NDP chemotherapy. Whole-study results and caveats: Clonal contraction, more than amplification, hit abundant clones after paclitaxel-nedaplatin.

Per the germline V gene, CDR1 is MGHRA and CDR2 is YSYEKL. The CDR3 has 19 amino acids, counting both end residues. The material was obtained from a patient given preoperative chemotherapy. The TCR originated in a human donor with esophageal squamous cell carcinoma. The donor label of this sample is uncertain. The rearrangement links TRBV4-1 to TRBJ2-3; the table's D call, TRBD1, was not checked against the DNA. The CDR3 here is CASSQVAVAGGAATETQYF.